This record looks at one TCR beta chain sequence and its context. The data were produced by immunoSEQ multiplex PCR, yet TCRdb's version contains in-frame clones alone and is incomplete. The table includes roughly 25,000 clones, more than 80% detected once. The data derive from a study of T cells in narcolepsy. The sequencing input was CD45RA- memory CD4+ T cells from PBMCs. The receptor comes from a human donor with narcolepsy.

CDR3 bases: TGTGCCAGCAGCTTGGATCCAGCGGCCCAAACAGATACGCAGTATTTT. Its translation is CASSLDPAAQTDTQYF. The chain carries TRBV5-5 and TRBJ2-3, with D perhaps TRBD2 (5 bases). V shed 0 bases and J shed 3 bases, with 14 bases lying between them. The CDR3 is made up of 16 amino acids. CDR1 SGHKS and CDR2 YYEKEE come from the germline V gene (reference sequence).